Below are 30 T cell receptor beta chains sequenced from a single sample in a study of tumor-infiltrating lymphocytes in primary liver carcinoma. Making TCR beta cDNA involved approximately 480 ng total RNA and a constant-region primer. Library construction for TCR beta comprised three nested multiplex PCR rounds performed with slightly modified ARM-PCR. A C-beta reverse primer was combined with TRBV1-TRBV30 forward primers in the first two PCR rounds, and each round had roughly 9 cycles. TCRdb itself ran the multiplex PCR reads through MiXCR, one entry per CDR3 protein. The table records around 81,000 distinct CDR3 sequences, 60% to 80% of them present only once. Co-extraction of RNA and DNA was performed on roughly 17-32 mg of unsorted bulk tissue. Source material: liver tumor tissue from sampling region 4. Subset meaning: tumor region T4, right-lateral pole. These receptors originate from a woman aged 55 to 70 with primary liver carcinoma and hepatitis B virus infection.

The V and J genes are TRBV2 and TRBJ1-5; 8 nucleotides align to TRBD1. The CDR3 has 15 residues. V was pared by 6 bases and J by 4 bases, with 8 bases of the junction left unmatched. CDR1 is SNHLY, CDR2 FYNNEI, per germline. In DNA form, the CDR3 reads TGTGCCAGCAGACTACAGGGGGTAATGAATCAGCCCCAGCATTTT. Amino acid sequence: CASRLQGVMNQPQHF.

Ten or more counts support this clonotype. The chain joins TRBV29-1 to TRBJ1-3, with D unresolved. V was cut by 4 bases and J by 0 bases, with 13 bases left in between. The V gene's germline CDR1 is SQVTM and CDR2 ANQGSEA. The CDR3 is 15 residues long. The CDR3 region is CSVGGSTDSGNTIYF. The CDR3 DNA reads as TGCAGCGTTGGAGGTAGTACAGACTCTGGAAACACCATATATTTT.

For the CDR3, the DNA is TGCAGTGCTAGAGATCTGAAGGGGTCGAACACCGGGGAGCTGTTTTTT. Translated, it gives CSARDLKGSNTGELFF. The rearrangement joins TRBV20-1 to TRBJ2-2; the D gene is possibly TRBD1 (5 bases). The CDR3 totals 16 residues. CDR1 and CDR2 from the germline V gene are DFQATT and SNEGSKA (reference sequence). V lost 0 bases and J lost 0, with 11 bases in between.

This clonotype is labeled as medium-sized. CDR3 amino acids: CASSLRLVRQETQYF. Written as DNA, the CDR3 is TGTGCCAGCAGCTTACGACTAGTACGGCAAGAGACCCAGTACTTC. This chain uses TRBV11-2 with TRBJ2-5, with D possibly TRBD2 on 6 matching bases. Germline V gene sequence: CDR1 SGHAT, CDR2 FQNNGV. The CDR3 covers 15 residues. V shed 2 bases and J shed 2 bases, with 12 bases lying between them.

In DNA form, the CDR3 reads TGCGCCAGCAGCCTCGCACAGGGGGCTGGGATATACAATGAGCAGTTCTTC. It encodes CASSLAQGAGIYNEQFF. The rearrangement uses TRBV4-1 and TRBJ2-1, with TRBD1 identical over 9 bases. This CDR3 comprises 17 residues. V gave up 4 bases and J gave up 4 bases; unmatched junction bases: 11. In germline, CDR1 is MGHRA, CDR2 YSYEKL.

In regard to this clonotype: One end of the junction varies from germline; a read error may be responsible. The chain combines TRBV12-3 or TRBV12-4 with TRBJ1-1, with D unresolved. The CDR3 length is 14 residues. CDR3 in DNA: TGTGCCAGCACCTGCCAGCACCCGAACATTGAAGCTTTCTTT. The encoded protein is CASTCQHPNIEAFF.

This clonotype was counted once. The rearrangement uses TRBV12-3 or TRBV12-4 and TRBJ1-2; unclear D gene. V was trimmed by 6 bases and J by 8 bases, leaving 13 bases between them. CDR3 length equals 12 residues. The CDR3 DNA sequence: TGTGCCAGCAGCTCTGGAGGTATGGGCTACACCTTC. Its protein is CASSSGGMGYTF.

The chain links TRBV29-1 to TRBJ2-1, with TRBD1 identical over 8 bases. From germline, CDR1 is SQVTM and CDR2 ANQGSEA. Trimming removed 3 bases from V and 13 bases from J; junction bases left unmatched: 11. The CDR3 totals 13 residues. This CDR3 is CSVEGDRNSDQFF. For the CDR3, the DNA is TGCAGCGTTGAGGGGGACAGGAACAGTGATCAGTTCTTC.

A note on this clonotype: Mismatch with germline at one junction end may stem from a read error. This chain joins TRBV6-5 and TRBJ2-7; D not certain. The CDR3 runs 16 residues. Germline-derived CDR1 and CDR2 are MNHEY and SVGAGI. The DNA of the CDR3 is TGTGTCAGCAGTTACGCTCGCCAGCCGAGCTCCTACGAGCGGTACTTC. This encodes CVSSYARQPSSYERYF.

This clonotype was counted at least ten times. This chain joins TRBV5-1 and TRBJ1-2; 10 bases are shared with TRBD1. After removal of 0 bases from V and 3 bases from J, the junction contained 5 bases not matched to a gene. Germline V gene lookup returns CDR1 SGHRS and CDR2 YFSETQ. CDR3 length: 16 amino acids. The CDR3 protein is CASSLAPTGGDYGYTF. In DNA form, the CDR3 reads TGCGCCAGCAGCTTGGCCCCGACAGGGGGCGACTATGGCTACACCTTC.

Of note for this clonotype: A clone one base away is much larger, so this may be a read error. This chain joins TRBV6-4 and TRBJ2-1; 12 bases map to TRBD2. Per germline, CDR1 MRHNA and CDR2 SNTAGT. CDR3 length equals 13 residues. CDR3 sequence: CASSDGLAGTQLF. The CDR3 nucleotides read TGTGCCAGCAGTGACGGACTAGCGGGAACGCAGTTATTC.

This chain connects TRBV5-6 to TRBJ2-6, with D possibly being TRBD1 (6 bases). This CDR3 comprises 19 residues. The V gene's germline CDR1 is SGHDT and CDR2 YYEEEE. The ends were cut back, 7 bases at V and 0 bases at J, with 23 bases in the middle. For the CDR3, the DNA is TGTGCCAGCTGCTCCTACGGTGGCAGGGGTTACTCTGGGGCCAACGTCCTGACTTTC. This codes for CASCSYGGRGYSGANVLTF.

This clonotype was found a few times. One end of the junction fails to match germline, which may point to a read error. CDR3 in DNA: TGTGCCGGCAGTCCCCGACTAGCGGGAACCTACAATGAGCAGTTCTTC. Its translation is CAGSPRLAGTYNEQFF. The chain carries TRBV11-2 and TRBJ2-1, with TRBD2 matching over 11 bases. CDR3 length equals 16 residues. Per the germline V gene, CDR1 is SGHAT and CDR2 is FQNNGV. The full variable domain, with the rest looked up from reference TRBV11-2 and TRBJ2-1, is EAGVAQSPRYKIIEKRQSVAFWCNPISGHATLYWYQQILGQGPKLLIQFQNNGVVDDSQLPKDRFSAERLKGVDSTLKIQPAKLEDSAVYLCAGSPRLAGTYNEQFFGPGTRLTVL.

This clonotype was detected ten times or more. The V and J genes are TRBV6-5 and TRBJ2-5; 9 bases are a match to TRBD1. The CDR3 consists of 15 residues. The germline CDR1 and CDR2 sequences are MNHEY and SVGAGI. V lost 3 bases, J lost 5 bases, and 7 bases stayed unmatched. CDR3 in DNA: TGTGCCAGCAGTTATACAGGGGGCGGTGGGGAGACCCAGTACTTC. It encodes CASSYTGGGGETQYF.

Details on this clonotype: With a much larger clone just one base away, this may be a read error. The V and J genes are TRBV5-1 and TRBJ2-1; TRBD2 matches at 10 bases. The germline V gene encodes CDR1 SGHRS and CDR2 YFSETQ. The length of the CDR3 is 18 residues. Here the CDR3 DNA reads TGCGCCAGCATCTTGGGTAGCGGGAGGCTCGGTACCTACAATGAGCAGTTCTTC. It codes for CASILGSGRLGTYNEQFF.

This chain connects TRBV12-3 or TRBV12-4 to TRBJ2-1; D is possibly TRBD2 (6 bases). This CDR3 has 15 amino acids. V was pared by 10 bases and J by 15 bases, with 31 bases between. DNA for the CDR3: TGTGCCAACAGCCCTAGGGGCGCGGGGTTCAATGAGGGGTTCTTC. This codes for CANSPRGAGFNEGFF.

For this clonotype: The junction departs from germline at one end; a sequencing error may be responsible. The CDR3 region has the DNA TGTGCCAATAGCCCTGGACTAGCGGGCCCAGATACACAGTATTTT. Protein sequence: CANSPGLAGPDTQYF. V gene TRBV11-2 combines with J gene TRBJ2-3; 11 bases map to TRBD2. CDR1 and CDR2 from the germline V gene are SGHAT and FQNNGV. CDR3 length: 15 amino acids.

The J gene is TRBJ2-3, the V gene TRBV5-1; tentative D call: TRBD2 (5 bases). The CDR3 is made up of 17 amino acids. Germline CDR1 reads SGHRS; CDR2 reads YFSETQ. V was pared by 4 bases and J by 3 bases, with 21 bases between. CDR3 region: CASSLLGPAVSTDTQYF. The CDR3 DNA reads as TGCGCCAGCAGCCTCCTCGGACCAGCGGTATCAACAGATACGCAGTATTTT.

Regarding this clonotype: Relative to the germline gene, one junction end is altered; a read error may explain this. CDR3 region: CASSFAGGGAQCF. CDR3 nucleotides: TGTGCCAGCAGCTTTGCGGGGGGCGGGGCCCAGTGCTTC. The chain uses TRBV11-2 and TRBJ2-5, with 8 positions matching TRBD2. CDR3 length: 13 amino acids. Per the germline V gene, CDR1 is SGHAT and CDR2 is FQNNGV.

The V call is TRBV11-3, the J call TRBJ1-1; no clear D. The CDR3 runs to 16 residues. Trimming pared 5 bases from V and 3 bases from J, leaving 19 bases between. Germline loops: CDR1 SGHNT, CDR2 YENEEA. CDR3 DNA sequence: TGTGCCAGCAGCCTAGTCGGGGAATATCGGTACACTGAAGCTTTCTTT. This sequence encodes CASSLVGEYRYTEAFF.

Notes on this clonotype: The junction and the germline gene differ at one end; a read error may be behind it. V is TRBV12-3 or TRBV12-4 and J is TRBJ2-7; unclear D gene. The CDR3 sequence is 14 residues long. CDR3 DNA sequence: TGTGTCAGCAGTCCGACCCGGCTTTTCTACGAGCAGTACTTC. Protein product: CVSSPTRLFYEQYF.

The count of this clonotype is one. This CDR3 is CSAPGGQGTSGTYNEQFF. The CDR3 DNA sequence: TGCAGTGCCCCCGGGGGACAGGGGACTAGCGGGACTTACAATGAGCAGTTCTTC. V gene TRBV20-1 combines with J gene TRBJ2-1, with 13 positions matching TRBD2. The CDR3 spans 18 residues. CDR1 and CDR2 (germline): DFQATT, SNEGSKA (reference sequence). The V and J ends lost 6 bases and 4 bases, in that order; junction bases with no gene match: 15.

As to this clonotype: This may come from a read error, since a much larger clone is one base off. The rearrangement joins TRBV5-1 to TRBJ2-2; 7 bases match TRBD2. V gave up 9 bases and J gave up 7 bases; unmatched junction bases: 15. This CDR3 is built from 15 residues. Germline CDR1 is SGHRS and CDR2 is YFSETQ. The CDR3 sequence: CANAIVAERDGELFF. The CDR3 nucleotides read TGCGCCAACGCCATTGTGGCGGAGCGGGACGGGGAGCTGTTTTTT.

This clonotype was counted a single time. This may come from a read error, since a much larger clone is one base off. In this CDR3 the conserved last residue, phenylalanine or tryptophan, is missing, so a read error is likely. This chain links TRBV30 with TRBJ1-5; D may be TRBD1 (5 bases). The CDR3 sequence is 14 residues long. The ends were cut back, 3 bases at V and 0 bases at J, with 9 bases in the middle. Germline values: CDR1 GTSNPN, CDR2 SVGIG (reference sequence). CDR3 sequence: CAWRGESSNQPQHS. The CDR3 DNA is TGTGCCTGGAGGGGGGAATCTAGCAATCAGCCCCAGCATTCT.

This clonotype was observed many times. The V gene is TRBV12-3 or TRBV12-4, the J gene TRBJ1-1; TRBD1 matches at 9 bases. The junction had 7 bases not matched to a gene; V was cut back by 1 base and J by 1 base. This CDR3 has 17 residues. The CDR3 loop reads CASSLGGPGQGNTEAFF. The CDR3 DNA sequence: TGTGCCAGCAGTTTAGGTGGCCCGGGACAGGGGAACACTGAAGCTTTCTTT.

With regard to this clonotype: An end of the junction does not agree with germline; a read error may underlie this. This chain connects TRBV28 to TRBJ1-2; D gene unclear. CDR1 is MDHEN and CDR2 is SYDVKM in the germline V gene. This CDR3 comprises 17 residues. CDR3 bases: TGTACCAGCAGCCCCGTGGGAGGGAACCTTCCTAACTATGGCTACACCTTC. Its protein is CTSSPVGGNLPNYGYTF.

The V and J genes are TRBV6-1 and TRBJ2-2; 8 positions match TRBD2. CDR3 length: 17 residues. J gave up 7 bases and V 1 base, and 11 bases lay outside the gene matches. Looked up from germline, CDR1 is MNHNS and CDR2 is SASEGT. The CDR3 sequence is CASSEVVTGGPIGELFF. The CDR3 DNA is TGTGCCAGCAGTGAAGTGGTGACGGGGGGGCCCATCGGGGAGCTGTTTTTT.

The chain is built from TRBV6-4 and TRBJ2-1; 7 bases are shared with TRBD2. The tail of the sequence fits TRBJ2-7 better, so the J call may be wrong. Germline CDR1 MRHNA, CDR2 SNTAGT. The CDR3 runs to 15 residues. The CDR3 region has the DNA TGTGCCAGCAGTGAAGGACTAGTGGGCGACAATGAGCAGTACTTC. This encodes CASSEGLVGDNEQYF.

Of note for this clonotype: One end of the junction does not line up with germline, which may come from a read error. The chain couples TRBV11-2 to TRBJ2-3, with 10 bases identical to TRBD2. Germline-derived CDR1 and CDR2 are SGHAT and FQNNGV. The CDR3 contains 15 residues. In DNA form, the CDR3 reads TGTGCCGGCAGCTCGGGACTAGCGAGACCATATACGCAGTATTTT. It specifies CAGSSGLARPYTQYF.

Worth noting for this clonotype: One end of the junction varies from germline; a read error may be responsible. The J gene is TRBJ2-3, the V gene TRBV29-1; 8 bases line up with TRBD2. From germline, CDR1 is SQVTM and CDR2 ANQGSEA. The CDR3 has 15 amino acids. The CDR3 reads CSVGKTSERTDTQYF. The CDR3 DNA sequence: TGCAGCGTTGGCAAGACTAGCGAGAGGACAGATACGCAGTATTTC.